This T cell receptor beta chain was retrieved from a study of blood T cells in healthy people across ages. The ends were cut back, 6 bases at V and 9 bases at J, with 15 bases in the middle. Germline V lookup: CDR1 MNHNY, CDR2 SVGAGI (reference sequence). The CDR3 is 13 amino acids. Through a sample-barcoded 5' primer and a J-beta primer mix, a second PCR was run for roughly 6 to 12 cycles. TCRdb fed the 5' RACE reads into MiXCR, producing one record per CDR3 protein. The table lists roughly 1.6 million distinct CDR3 sequences, 30% to 35% of them singletons. This sequence joins TRBV6-6 and TRBJ2-1, with TRBD1 as a possible D gene (5 bases). The sample was blood. The receptor comes from a young woman in good health. The CDR3 region is CASSQNGAGEQFF. The CDR3 coding sequence is TGTGCCAGCAGCCAGAATGGGGCTGGTGAGCAGTTCTTC.